This T cell receptor (beta chain) was identified in a study of post-analysis software for immune sequencing data. Findings of the study overall: Higher frequency in patients than in controls was seen for roughly five TRBV segments, with TRBV5-6, TRBV5-1 and TRBV20-1 among them.

On this clonotype itself: Its target is unknown.

TCR beta cDNA libraries had unique molecular identifiers. TCRdb reprocessed the PCR reads via MiXCR and lists one record per CDR3 protein. The sample contains roughly 580,000 distinct CDR3 sequences, 44% of which appear only once. CDR1 SGHRS and CDR2 YFSETQ come from the germline V gene. The ends lost 3 bases at V and 3 bases at J; junction bases unmatched: 8. The CDR3 is made up of 16 amino acids. The clonotype originates from a girl aged 5 to 17 with multiple sclerosis. V usage is TRBV5-1 and J usage is TRBJ2-7; TRBD1 matches 11 bases. Sequenced sample: blood. The CDR3 sequence: CASSYSLGTGGYEQYF. The CDR3 DNA reads as TGCGCCAGCAGCTACTCACTTGGGACAGGGGGCTACGAGCAGTACTTC.